The clone carrying this T cell receptor (beta chain) was counted a single time. This entry comes from a study of blood T cell repertoires in COVID-19. Turning to the study itself: T cells, B-cell-depleted T cells, or PBMCs provided the cDNA or gDNA that served as material.

CDR1 is SGHTA and CDR2 is FQGNSA in the germline V gene. V lost 5 bases and J 0 bases, leaving 14 bases between the germline ends. This CDR3 comprises 17 residues. Profiled with immunoSEQ multiplex PCR; TCRdb holds only in-frame clones, not every one. The sample has more than 95,000 clones; 82% are singletons. Sequencing was done on a sample of peripheral blood. The chain has TRBV7-2 and TRBJ2-6; possibly TRBD2 for D (6 bases). The TCR sequence derives from a man at least 80 years old with acute or convalescent COVID-19. CDR3 sequence (DNA): TGTGCCAGCAGCCGGGCGGGGCACTCCTCTGGGGCCAACGTCCTGACTTTC. This translates into CASSRAGHSSGANVLTF. Using reference TRBV7-2 and TRBJ2-6 for the parts outside the CDR3, the full variable domain is GAGVSQSPSNKVTEKGKDVELRCDPISGHTALYWYRQSLGQGLEFLIYFQGNSAPDKSGLPSDRFSAERTGGSVSTLTIQRTQQEDSAVYLCASSRAGHSSGANVLTFGAGSRLTVL.